This T cell receptor beta chain was identified during a study of cytomegalovirus exposure and HLA in healthy donors. From germline, CDR1 is SGHRS and CDR2 YFSETQ. The trim removed 4 bases at V and 12 bases at J, leaving 6 bases unmatched. The CDR3 has 11 amino acids. Primers: 60 Vbeta forward and 13 Jbeta reverse. Only in-frame clones appear in the TCRdb table, and some are missing; sequencing was by immunoSEQ multiplex PCR. The repertoire holds roughly 150,000 clones, with roughly 80% as singletons. The sample taken for sequencing was PBMCs. The chain recombines TRBV5-1 with TRBJ2-7; 8 bases fit TRBD1. This sequence was found in a male donor in good health and CMV-seronegative. CDR3 residues: CASSLDREWYF. The CDR3 DNA reads as TGCGCCAGCAGCCTGGACAGGGAATGGTACTTC.